The entry below gives a single TCR beta chain sequence along with its context. Its antigen is as yet unknown. The sample belongs to a study of cytomegalovirus exposure and HLA in healthy donors. Study overall: Across 300 to 400 genotyped donors, more than 75% landed in the Caucasian-associated ancestry cluster. Study-level points and caveats: Later genetic work tied a missense DCLRE1C variant to beta-chain V and J trimming. Later, an analysis showed that TCR beta chains associated with HLA were more clonally expanded than others that were equally common.

PCR amplification relied on 60 Vbeta primers (plus 13 Jbeta primers). Method: immunoSEQ multiplex PCR; TCRdb's copy keeps in-frame clones and lacks some. This sample's table has some 84,000 clones. The junction had 13 bases not matched to a gene; V was cut back by 10 bases and J by 3 bases. The CDR3 consists of 16 residues. CDR1 and CDR2 (germline): SGHDN, FVKESK. Healthy bone marrow donors supplied every sample. The source is a man between 45 and 60 years old in good health and CMV-seronegative. What was sequenced was PBMCs. The chain employs TRBV14 and TRBJ2-1, with TRBD2 matching 9 bases. CDR3 amino acids: CATAGGPVRDYNEQFF. For the CDR3, the DNA is TGTGCCACCGCGGGGGGGCCTGTTCGCGACTACAATGAGCAGTTCTTC.